This TCR beta chain was sequenced for a study of blood T cell repertoires in COVID-19. Study details: Material from acute and convalescent COVID-19 was sourced from the United States, Italy and Spain.

In germline, CDR1 is SGHNT, CDR2 YYREEE (reference sequence). This CDR3 has 14 residues. V lost 2 bases, J lost 7 bases, and 10 bases lay in between. Participants spanned ages about 18 to 90 years and resided in 20 to 30 US areas. Either two negative PCRs, clearance, or symptom resolution qualified Cohort 3 donors as recovered. Method: immunoSEQ multiplex PCR; TCRdb's copy keeps in-frame clones and lacks some. This sample has roughly 240,000 clones; roughly 88% occur once, and the top ten carry more than 2%. The material sequenced was PBMCs or T cells enriched from blood (not recorded which). This chain uses TRBV5-4 with TRBJ1-6, with unresolved D. The source is a woman aged 50 to 60 who had recovered from COVID-19. The CDR3 loop is CASSFAGNNSPLHF. DNA for the CDR3: TGTGCCAGCAGCTTTGCCGGGAACAATTCACCCCTCCACTTT.